This T cell receptor (beta chain) is drawn from a study of a mutant IDH1 vaccine in newly diagnosed glioma. Clones were read by immunoSEQ multiplex PCR, and TCRdb kept only the in-frame ones, dropping some. Of roughly 62,000 clones listed, 75% to 90% are singletons. A remark on this clone: Its antigen remains unknown.

Time point in this sample: week 11, during vaccination. Topical imiquimod was applied with each vaccine dose, which held 300 ug of mutant IDH1 20-mer peptide. Germline CDR1 MNHNY, CDR2 SVGAGI (reference sequence). This CDR3 is 15 amino acids long. V lost 3 bases to trimming and J lost 7 bases, with 18 bases between them. The gene calls are TRBV6-6 and TRBJ1-2; D is perhaps TRBD1 (5 bases). This sequence was found in a man aged 35 to 55 with glioma. Source: PBMCs, taken from a glioma patient whose treatment included an IDH1 peptide vaccine. The CDR3 DNA reads as TGTGCCAGCAGTTATAGGGGCAGGTCAGACGGTGGCTACACCTTC. It translates to CASSYRGRSDGGYTF.